These 14 T cell receptor beta chains were sequenced from one sample in a study of T cell responses to AZD1222 COVID-19 vaccine. Sequencing was performed with immunoSEQ multiplex PCR; in TCRdb, only in-frame clones are kept and a portion is missing. The profile covers more than 85,000 clones, with about 89% appearing a single time and under 10% taken by the ten largest. Sequences were derived from peripheral blood, sampled on day 0 of AZD1222 vaccination. The receptors shown here come from an adult in good health.

The genes are TRBV9 and TRBJ1-2, with 9 bases lining up with TRBD1. This CDR3 is built from 14 residues. V lost 4 bases and J lost 6; bases outside the gene matches: 7. Germline CDR1 SGDLS, CDR2 YYNGEE. CDR3 bases: TGTGCCAGCAGCACACTGGGGACAGGGCATGGCTACACCTTC. Translation gives CASSTLGTGHGYTF.

The gene calls are TRBV15 and TRBJ2-1; D is ambiguous. CDR3 length: 11 residues. In germline, CDR1 is LNHNV, CDR2 YYDKDF (reference sequence). With 6 bases removed from V and 4 bases from J, the gap between germline ends came to 4 bases. For the CDR3, the DNA is TGTGCCACCAGTACATACAATGAGCAGTTCTTC. Encoded protein: CATSTYNEQFF.

The chain is built from TRBV15 and TRBJ1-4; D unclear. CDR3 size: 15 residues. The germline gives CDR1 LNHNV, CDR2 YYDKDF (reference sequence). V lost 0 bases and J lost 8, with 13 bases in between. The CDR3 DNA is TGTGCCACCAGCAGAGATCTATCGGTCGTCGAAAAACTGTTTTTT. It is translated as CATSRDLSVVEKLFF. The variable domain in full, with the rest retrieved from reference TRBV15 and TRBJ1-4, is DAMVIQNPRYQVTQFGKPVTLSCSQTLNHNVMYWYQQKSSQAPKLLFHYYDKDFNNEADTPDNFQSRRPNTSFCFLDIRSPGLGDTAMYLCATSRDLSVVEKLFFGSGTQLSVL.

This rearrangement joins TRBV12-5 to TRBJ1-2; D not certain. V was shortened by 2 bases and J by 4 bases, with 2 bases between the two germline ends. This CDR3 has 11 residues. Germline V CDR1 and CDR2: LGHNT, FRNRAP. The CDR3 nucleotides read TGTGCTAGTGGTTTGTCCTATGGCTACACCTTC. Its translation is CASGLSYGYTF.

This clone was seen just once. This chain connects TRBV5-1 to TRBJ2-7, with D unclear. Trimming cost V 1 base and J 4 bases, with 12 bases left between them. The CDR3 is 14 amino acids. Germline CDR1 SGHRS, CDR2 YFSETQ. CDR3 sequence (DNA): TGCGCCAGCAGCTTGTTTGGCACCCCATACGAGCAGTACTTC. Translating gives CASSLFGTPYEQYF.

The V call is TRBV30, the J call TRBJ1-3; the D is unclear. The germline V gene has CDR1 GTSNPN and CDR2 SVGIG (reference sequence). CDR3 length: 14 residues. With 2 bases removed from V and 0 bases from J, the gap between germline ends came to 8 bases. CDR3 residues: CAWSPASSGNTIYF. CDR3 coding DNA: TGTGCCTGGAGTCCAGCCTCCTCTGGAAACACCATATATTTT. Filled out from reference TRBV30 and TRBJ1-3, the complete variable domain reads SQTIHQWPATLVQPVGSPLSLECTVEGTSNPNLYWYRQAAGRGLQLLFYSVGIGQISSEVPQNLSASRPQDRQFILSSKKLLLSDSGFYLCAWSPASSGNTIYFGEGSWLTVV.

The chain combines TRBV5-1 with TRBJ1-5; D is unclear. CDR1 is SGHRS and CDR2 is YFSETQ in the germline V gene. Trimming took off 5 bases at V and 0 bases at J, with 6 bases between the two ends. The CDR3 sequence is 13 residues long. The CDR3 region has the DNA TGCGCCAGCAGATATAATAGCAATCAGCCCCAGCATTTT. It specifies CASRYNSNQPQHF.

The chain joins TRBV19 to TRBJ1-5; 8 nucleotides line up with TRBD1. Germline V gene lookup returns CDR1 LNHDA and CDR2 SQIVND (reference sequence). The junction had 3 bases not matched to a gene; V was cut back by 6 bases and J by 5 bases. The CDR3 spans 13 residues. CDR3 sequence reads: CASSGTGYQPQHF. The CDR3 DNA is TGTGCCAGTAGCGGGACAGGTTATCAGCCCCAGCATTTT. Complete variable domain (other parts from reference TRBV19 and TRBJ1-5): DGGITQSPKYLFRKEGQNVTLSCEQNLNHDAMYWYRQDPGQGLRLIYYSQIVNDFQKGDIAEGYSVSREKKESFPLTVTSAQKNPTAFYLCASSGTGYQPQHFGDGTRLSIL.

This rearrangement joins TRBV7-2 to TRBJ1-2; D unresolved. V lost 5 bases to trimming and J lost 5 bases, with 12 bases between them. This CDR3 is 13 amino acids long. Per germline, CDR1 SGHTA and CDR2 FQGNSA. CDR3 DNA sequence: TGTGCCAGCAGCCGCGGGCAGGAGTATGGCTACACCTTC. The encoded protein is CASSRGQEYGYTF. Full variable domain (outside the CDR3, taken from reference TRBV7-2 and TRBJ1-2): GAGVSQSPSNKVTEKGKDVELRCDPISGHTALYWYRQSLGQGLEFLIYFQGNSAPDKSGLPSDRFSAERTGGSVSTLTIQRTQQEDSAVYLCASSRGQEYGYTFGSGTRLTVV.

The rearrangement joins TRBV2 to TRBJ1-4, with D unresolved. Germline assignment: CDR1 SNHLY and CDR2 FYNNEI. The CDR3 totals 15 residues. With 8 bases removed from V and 0 bases from J, the gap between germline ends came to 13 bases. In nucleotides, the CDR3 is TGTGCCAGCTGGAGCTCGTGGGCAACTAATGAAAAACTGTTTTTT. Translating gives CASWSSWATNEKLFF.

This chain uses TRBV9 with TRBJ1-2, with TRBD1 matching over 7 bases. V shed 2 bases, J shed 6 bases, and the junction held 4 bases outside the gene matches. This CDR3 comprises 13 residues. CDR1 is SGDLS, CDR2 YYNGEE, per germline. CDR3 protein: CASSVTGQDGYTF. CDR3 DNA sequence: TGTGCCAGCAGCGTGACCGGACAGGATGGCTACACCTTC.

The chain is built from TRBV28 and TRBJ1-5; no reliable D call. The CDR3 covers 12 residues. The V end was cut by 4 bases, the J end by 11 bases, with 12 bases between. The germline V gene encodes CDR1 MDHEN and CDR2 SYDVKM. This CDR3 reads CASSYSDLSQHF. DNA for the CDR3: TGTGCCAGCAGTTACTCGGACTTATCCCAGCATTTT.

The chain links TRBV4-3 to TRBJ1-3, with 8 bases that match TRBD1. The germline V gene encodes CDR1 LGHNA and CDR2 YSLEER. The CDR3 extends over 15 amino acids. With V trimmed by 4 bases and J by 3 bases, 5 bases remained unmatched. The CDR3 nucleotides are TGCGCCAGCAGCCCAGACAGGGGATTTGGAAACACCATATATTTT. Its protein product is CASSPDRGFGNTIYF.

The J gene is TRBJ2-1, the V gene TRBV2, with D unresolved. This CDR3 is 14 amino acids long. CDR1 and CDR2 from the germline V gene are SNHLY and FYNNEI. V was shortened by 4 bases and J by 7 bases, with 14 bases between the two germline ends. CDR3 DNA sequence: TGTGCCAGCAGTGGTGGGCAGGTTAATAATGAGCAGTTCTTC. Its translation: CASSGGQVNNEQFF.